This paragraph reports one TCR beta chain. Its antigen is not identified. These data originate in a study of beta chain features in type 1 diabetes. Study-wide findings and caveats: VDJ junctions sequenced from type 1 diabetes patients showed fewer insertions and more deletions. In all four CD4+ subsets, TCRB CDR3 length was significantly, moderately reduced in type 1 diabetes.

This CDR3 is built from 15 residues. The germline CDR1 and CDR2 sequences are SSHAT and FNYEAQ (reference sequence). With 5 bases removed from V and 2 bases from J, the gap between germline ends came to 13 bases. CD4+ cells of the naive, central memory, regulatory and stem cell-like memory types were sorted via CD45RO/CCR7/CD25/CD127/CD95/CD27. The isolated RNA, all of it, was reverse transcribed, so expressed TCRB transcripts were what got sequenced. Sequencing used immunoSEQ multiplex PCR; TCRdb keeps in-frame clones, though not all of them. The repertoire holds hundreds of thousands of clones, with about an eighth as singletons.

V is TRBV7-7 and J is TRBJ2-1, with D maybe TRBD1 (6 bases). The sequence derives from a man between 18 and 35 years old with type 1 diabetes. The specimen sequenced was naive CD4+ T cells from blood. CDR3: CASSPLTGTYNEQFF. The CDR3 DNA reads as TGTGCCAGCAGCCCACTGACAGGCACCTACAATGAGCAGTTCTTC.